Listed below are T cell receptor beta chains from one sample, sequenced in a study of metastatic and nonmetastatic thyroid tumors. TCRdb reanalyzed the PCR reads with MiXCR. Of 20,000 or so clones listed, around a quarter are singletons. The sample taken for sequencing was tumor tissue. These receptors originate from a female donor with papillary thyroid cancer or a benign thyroid nodule (not recorded which). Some clones in this sample may be carry-over from other donors' samples. Each CDR3 is given with its conserved first and last residue. D genes are given only for firm matches. Expanded clones get a size class; other rows say once, few or many, or leave the size out.

V	J	D	size	CDR3	DNA
TRBV24-1	TRBJ2-3	-	-	CATSSSGESTDTQYF	TGTGCCACCAGTTCATCGGGGGAAAGCACAGATACGCAGTATTTT
TRBV6-1	TRBJ1-5	TRBD1	few	CASSGQGANQPQHF	TGTGCCAGCAGTGGACAGGGGGCTAATCAGCCCCAGCATTTT
TRBV6-1	TRBJ2-2	-	-	CASSGGIGGGTGELLF	TGTGCCAGCAGTGGCGGGATCGGAGGGGGGACCGGGGAGCTGCTTTTT
TRBV12-3/TRBV12-4	TRBJ2-2	-	-	CASSLVISPGHEANTGELFF	TGTGCCAGCAGTTTGGTCATCTCCCCGGGACACGAAGCGAACACCGGGGAGCTGTTTTTT
TRBV6-1	TRBJ1-2	-	few	CASSEAPDRSIGYGYTF	TGTGCCAGCAGTGAAGCGCCGGACAGAAGCATTGGTTATGGCTACACCTTC
TRBV2	TRBJ2-2	-	many	CASKGRNTGELFF	TGTGCCAGCAAGGGGCGGAACACCGGGGAGCTGTTTTTT
TRBV20-1	TRBJ2-1	TRBD2	-	CSAPGLAGGPYNEQFF	TGCAGTGCTCCAGGACTAGCGGGGGGGCCCTACAATGAGCAGTTCTTC
TRBV20-1	TRBJ2-1	-	many	CSPLGEKQFF	TGCAGTCCCCTCGGGGAGAAGCAGTTCTTC
TRBV28	TRBJ2-5	-	-	CASSLPKHSEIETHYF	TGTGCCAGCAGTCTCCCCAAGCACAGTGAAATAGAGACCCACTACTTC
TRBV3-1	TRBJ2-3	-	many	CASSQTVASGTDTQYF	TGTGCCAGCAGCCAAACAGTCGCTAGCGGCACAGATACGCAGTATTTT
TRBV20-1	TRBJ1-1	-	many	CSAREGLWVNTEAFF	TGCAGTGCTAGAGAGGGGCTATGGGTGAACACTGAAGCTTTCTTT
TRBV6-1	TRBJ1-1	-	medium-sized	CASSVGYFEAFF	TGTGCCAGCAGTGTCGGGTACTTCGAAGCTTTCTTT
TRBV20-1	TRBJ2-7	-	-	CSARLTSRRASYEQYF	TGCAGTGCTAGACTAACTAGCCGTAGGGCCTCCTACGAGCAGTACTTC
TRBV6-1	TRBJ1-1	-	-	CASSEAENTEAFF	TGTGCCAGCAGTGAAGCCGAGAACACTGAAGCTTTCTTT
TRBV2	TRBJ2-7	TRBD1	-	CASSVQGVGYEQYF	TGTGCCAGCAGTGTGCAGGGGGTTGGCTACGAGCAGTACTTC
TRBV6-1	TRBJ2-7	-	medium-sized	CASSEDRKGRNYEQYF	TGTGCCAGCAGTGAGGACAGAAAAGGGAGAAACTACGAGCAGTACTTC
TRBV9	TRBJ2-1	-	many	CASSVGQDSYNEQFF	TGTGCCAGCAGCGTAGGACAGGACTCCTACAATGAGCAGTTCTTC
TRBV20-1	TRBJ2-3	-	many	CSASPTAADTQYF	TGCAGTGCTAGCCCCACCGCAGCAGATACGCAGTATTTT
TRBV6-1	TRBJ2-5	-	many	CAIGEGETQYF	TGTGCCATCGGAGAAGGGGAGACCCAGTACTTC
TRBV10-1	TRBJ2-1	-	many	CASSPSGSGYNEQFF	TGCGCCAGCAGCCCCAGCGGGTCGGGTTACAATGAGCAGTTCTTC
TRBV7-3	TRBJ2-3	-	-	CASSLVGRFADTQYF	TGTGCCAGCAGCTTAGTGGGGCGTTTTGCAGATACGCAGTATTTT
TRBV6-2/TRBV6-3	TRBJ2-2	TRBD2	medium-sized	CASRGLAAGELFF	TGTGCCAGCCGAGGACTAGCCGCCGGGGAGCTGTTTTTT
TRBV7-8	TRBJ2-1	TRBD1	-	CASSLTGGSYNEQFF	TGTGCCAGCAGCTTAACAGGGGGTTCCTACAATGAGCAGTTCTTC
TRBV6-1	TRBJ1-4	TRBD1	many	CAKTVGQPNEKLFF	TGTGCCAAAACCGTGGGACAGCCCAATGAAAAACTGTTTTTT
TRBV10-1	TRBJ2-6	TRBD1	many	CASSGIRGSGANVLTF	TGCGCCAGCAGTGGCATCAGGGGGTCTGGGGCCAACGTCCTGACTTTC
TRBV7-3	TRBJ1-4	TRBD1	many	CASSLRDRPNEKLFF	TGTGCCAGCAGCTTAAGGGACAGGCCTAATGAAAAACTGTTTTTT
TRBV6-2/TRBV6-3	TRBJ2-3	TRBD2	-	CASSKTSGSTDTQYF	TGTGCCAGCTCCAAGACTAGCGGTAGCACAGATACGCAGTATTTT
TRBV20-1	TRBJ2-5	TRBD2	-	CSAREVLAGGPGETQYF	TGCAGTGCTAGGGAAGTGCTAGCGGGAGGGCCGGGGGAGACCCAGTACTTC
TRBV7-9	TRBJ2-3	-	medium-sized	CASSTWEMGTDTQYF	TGTGCCAGCAGCACCTGGGAGATGGGCACAGATACGCAGTATTTT
TRBV7-3	TRBJ1-1	-	many	CASSLIPGRNTEAFF	TGTGCCAGCAGCTTAATTCCAGGGAGGAACACTGAAGCTTTCTTT
TRBV9	TRBJ2-2	-	medium-sized	CASSRSTGELFF	TGTGCCAGCAGCCGGAGTACCGGGGAGCTGTTTTTT
TRBV3-1	TRBJ2-3	-	-	CASSQDRTFGDTQYF	TGTGCCAGCAGCCAAGATAGGACCTTCGGAGATACGCAGTATTTT
TRBV7-6	TRBJ1-6	TRBD1	-	CASSSGTGVDSPLHF	TGTGCCAGCAGCTCCGGGACAGGGGTTGATTCACCCCTCCACTTT
TRBV20-1	TRBJ1-2	-	-	CSARDLYDSVQYGYTF	TGCAGTGCTAGAGATTTGTACGACTCGGTGCAATATGGCTACACCTTC
TRBV20-1	TRBJ2-5	TRBD2	-	CSARGGTSGRTDQDTQYF	TGTAGTGCTAGGGGCGGGACTAGCGGGAGGACGGATCAAGATACCCAGTACTTC
TRBV20-1	TRBJ2-7	-	once	CSARDLGGWGYEQYF	TGCAGTGCTAGAGATTTGGGGGGCTGGGGGTACGAGCAGTACTTC
TRBV7-3	TRBJ2-1	-	many	CASSLFQGSYNEQFF	TGTGCCAGCAGCTTATTTCAGGGTTCCTACAATGAGCAGTTCTTC
TRBV19	TRBJ1-1	-	many	CATKLLELGEAFF	TGTGCCACAAAATTATTAGAGTTGGGTGAAGCTTTCTTT
TRBV13	TRBJ2-5	TRBD2	-	CASRASGNQETQYF	TGTGCCAGCAGAGCTAGCGGAAACCAAGAGACCCAGTACTTC
TRBV18	TRBJ2-1	TRBD1	-	CASSRTGGRSYNEQFF	TGTGCCAGCTCAAGGACAGGGGGTCGATCCTACAATGAGCAGTTCTTC
TRBV30	TRBJ1-1	TRBD1	-	CAGRDRMNTEAFF	TGTGCCGGTAGGGACAGAATGAACACTGAAGCTTTCTTT
TRBV10-3	TRBJ2-7	-	few	CAIPGHTYEHYF	TGTGCCATACCGGGCCACACCTACGAGCATTACTTC
TRBV6-1	TRBJ1-3	-	-	CASRGASVDSGNTIYF	TGTGCCAGCAGGGGGGCTTCGGTTGACTCTGGAAACACCATATATTTT
TRBV28	TRBJ1-5	-	few	CASSFSYRNNQPQHF	TGTGCCAGCAGTTTTTCGTACAGGAACAATCAGCCCCAGCATTTT
TRBV19	TRBJ2-1	TRBD2	many	CASKLAGVGYNEQFF	TGTGCCAGCAAACTAGCGGGAGTTGGGTACAATGAGCAGTTCTTC
TRBV2	TRBJ2-7	-	-	CASSTGGTGQPSYEQYF	TGTGCCAGCAGTACCGGAGGAACAGGGCAGCCTTCCTACGAGCAGTACTTC
TRBV11-2	TRBJ2-5	-	many	CASSLRDEEYQETQYF	TGTGCCAGCAGCTTAAGGGATGAGGAGTACCAAGAGACCCAGTACTTC
TRBV11-2	TRBJ1-4	TRBD1	many	CASRRGGDREKLFF	TGTGCCAGCAGACGAGGGGGCGATCGGGAAAAACTGTTTTTT
TRBV27	TRBJ1-6	-	medium-sized	CASSLFPGRESPLHF	TGTGCCAGCAGTTTATTTCCAGGCAGGGAATCACCCCTCCACTTT
TRBV7-9	TRBJ1-2	-	-	CASSARDLDYGYTF	TGTGCCAGCAGCGCCAGGGATCTGGACTATGGCTACACCTTC
TRBV20-1	TRBJ2-3	TRBD2	many	CSASQLAGVFRPDTQYF	TGCAGTGCTAGCCAACTAGCGGGAGTCTTTCGGCCAGATACGCAGTATTTT
TRBV6-1	TRBJ1-1	-	few	CASSEGAGTSLNTEAFF	TGTGCCAGCAGTGAAGGGGCAGGTACTTCCTTGAACACTGAAGCTTTCTTT
TRBV7-3	TRBJ1-6	-	-	CASSLGGFGSPLHF	TGTGCCAGCAGCTTAGGAGGGTTTGGCTCACCCCTCCACTTT